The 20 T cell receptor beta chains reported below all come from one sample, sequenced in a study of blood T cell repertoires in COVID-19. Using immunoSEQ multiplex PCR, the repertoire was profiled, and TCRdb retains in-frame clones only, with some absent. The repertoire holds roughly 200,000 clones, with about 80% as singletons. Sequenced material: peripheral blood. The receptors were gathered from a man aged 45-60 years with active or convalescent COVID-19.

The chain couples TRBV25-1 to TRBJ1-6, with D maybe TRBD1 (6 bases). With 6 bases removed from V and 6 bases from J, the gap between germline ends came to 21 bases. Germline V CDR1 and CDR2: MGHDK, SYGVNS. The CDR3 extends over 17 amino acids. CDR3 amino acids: CASSPPTGQYLNSPLHF. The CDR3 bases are TGTGCCAGCAGCCCCCCCACAGGGCAATACCTTAATTCACCCCTCCACTTT.

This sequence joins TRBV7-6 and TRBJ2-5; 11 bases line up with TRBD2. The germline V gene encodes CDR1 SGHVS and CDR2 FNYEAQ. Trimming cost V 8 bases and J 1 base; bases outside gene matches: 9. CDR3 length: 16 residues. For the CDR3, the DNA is TGTGCCAGCTGTGGACTAGCGGGTGGGCCCCAAGAGACCCAGTACTTC. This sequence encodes CASCGLAGGPQETQYF.

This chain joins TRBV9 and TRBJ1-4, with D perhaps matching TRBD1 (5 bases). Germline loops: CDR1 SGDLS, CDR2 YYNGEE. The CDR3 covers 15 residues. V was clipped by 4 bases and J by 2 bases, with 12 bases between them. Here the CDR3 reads CASSPRQSTNEKLFF. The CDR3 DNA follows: TGTGCCAGCAGCCCCCGACAGTCCACTAATGAAAAACTGTTTTTT.

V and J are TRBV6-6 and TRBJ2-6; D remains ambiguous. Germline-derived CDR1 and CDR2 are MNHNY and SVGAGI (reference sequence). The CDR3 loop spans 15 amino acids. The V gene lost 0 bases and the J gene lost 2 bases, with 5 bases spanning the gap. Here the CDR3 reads CASSYSAAGANVLTF. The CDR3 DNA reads TGTGCCAGCAGTTACTCGGCTGCTGGGGCCAACGTCCTGACTTTC.

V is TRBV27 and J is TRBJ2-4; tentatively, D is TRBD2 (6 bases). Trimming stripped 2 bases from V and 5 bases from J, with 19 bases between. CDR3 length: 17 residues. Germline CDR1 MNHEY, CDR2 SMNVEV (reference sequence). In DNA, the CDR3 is TGTGCCAGCAGTTTACTGGCCACATCGACGGGGGAAAACATTCAGTACTTC. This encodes CASSLLATSTGENIQYF.

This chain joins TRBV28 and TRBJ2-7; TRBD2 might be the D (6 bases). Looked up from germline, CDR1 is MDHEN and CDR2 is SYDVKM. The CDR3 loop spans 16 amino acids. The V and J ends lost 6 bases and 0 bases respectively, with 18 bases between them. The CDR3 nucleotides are TGTGCCAGCAGAGCTCGTGGGGCGGGGAGCTCCTACGAGCAGTACTTC. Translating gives CASRARGAGSSYEQYF. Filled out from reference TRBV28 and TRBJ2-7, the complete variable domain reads DVKVTQSSRYLVKRTGEKVFLECVQDMDHENMFWYRQDPGLGLRLIYFSYDVKMKEKGDIPEGYSVSREKKERFSLILESASTNQTSMYLCASRARGAGSSYEQYFGPGTRLTVT.

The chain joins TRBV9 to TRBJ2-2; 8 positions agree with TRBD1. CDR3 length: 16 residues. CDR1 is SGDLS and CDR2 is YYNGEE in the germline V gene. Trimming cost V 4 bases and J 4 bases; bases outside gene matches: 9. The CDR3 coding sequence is TGTGCCAGCAGCCCGCACGGACAGGGAAGCACCGGGGAGCTGTTTTTT. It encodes CASSPHGQGSTGELFF.

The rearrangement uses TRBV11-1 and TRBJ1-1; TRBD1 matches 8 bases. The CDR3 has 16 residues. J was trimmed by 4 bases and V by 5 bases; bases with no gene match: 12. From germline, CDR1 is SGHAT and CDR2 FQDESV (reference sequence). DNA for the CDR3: TGTGCCAGCAGCCCCCGCCGACAGGGGAGGGTCACTGAAGCTTTCTTT. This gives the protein CASSPRRQGRVTEAFF.

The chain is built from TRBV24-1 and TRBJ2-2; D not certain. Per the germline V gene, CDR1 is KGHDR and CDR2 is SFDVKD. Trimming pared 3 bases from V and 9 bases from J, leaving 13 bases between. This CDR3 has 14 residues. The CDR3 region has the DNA TGTGCCACCAGTGATAGAACAGTCCCGTGGGAGCTGTTTTTT. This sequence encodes CATSDRTVPWELFF.

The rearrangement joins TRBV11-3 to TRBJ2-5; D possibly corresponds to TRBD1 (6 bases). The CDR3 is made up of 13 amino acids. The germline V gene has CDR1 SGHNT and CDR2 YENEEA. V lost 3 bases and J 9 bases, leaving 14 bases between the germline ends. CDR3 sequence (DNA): TGTGCCAGCAGCTTGAATCCAGGGGCCCCCCAGTACTTC. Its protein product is CASSLNPGAPQYF.

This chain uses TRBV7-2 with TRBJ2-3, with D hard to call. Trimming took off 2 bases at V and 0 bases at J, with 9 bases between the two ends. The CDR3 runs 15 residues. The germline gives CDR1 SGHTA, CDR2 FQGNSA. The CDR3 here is CASSLSIPSTDTQYF. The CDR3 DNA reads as TGTGCCAGCAGCTTAAGCATACCCAGCACAGATACGCAGTATTTT.

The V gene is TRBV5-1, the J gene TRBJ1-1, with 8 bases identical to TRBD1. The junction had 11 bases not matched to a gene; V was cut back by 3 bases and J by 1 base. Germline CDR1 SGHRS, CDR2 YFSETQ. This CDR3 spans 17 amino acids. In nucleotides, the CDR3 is TGCGCCAGCAGCTCCGCCCCCGGGACAGGCCCGAACACTGAAGCTTTCTTT. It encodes CASSSAPGTGPNTEAFF.

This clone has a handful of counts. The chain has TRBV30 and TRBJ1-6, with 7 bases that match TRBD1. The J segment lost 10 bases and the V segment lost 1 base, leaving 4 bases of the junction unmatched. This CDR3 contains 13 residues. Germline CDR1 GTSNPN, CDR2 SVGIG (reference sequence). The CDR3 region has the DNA TGTGCCTGGAGTGGGGACAGTCGCTCACCCCTCCACTTT. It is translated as CAWSGDSRSPLHF. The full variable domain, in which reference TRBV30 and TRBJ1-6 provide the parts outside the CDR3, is SQTIHQWPATLVQPVGSPLSLECTVEGTSNPNLYWYRQAAGRGLQLLFYSVGIGQISSEVPQNLSASRPQDRQFILSSKKLLLSDSGFYLCAWSGDSRSPLHFGNGTRLTVT.

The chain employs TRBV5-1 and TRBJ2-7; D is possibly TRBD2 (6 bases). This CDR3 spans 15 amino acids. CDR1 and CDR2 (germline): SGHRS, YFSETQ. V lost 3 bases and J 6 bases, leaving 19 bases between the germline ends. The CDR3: CASSSSQGGVAEQYF. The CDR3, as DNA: TGCGCCAGCAGCTCCAGTCAGGGAGGAGTAGCCGAGCAGTACTTC.

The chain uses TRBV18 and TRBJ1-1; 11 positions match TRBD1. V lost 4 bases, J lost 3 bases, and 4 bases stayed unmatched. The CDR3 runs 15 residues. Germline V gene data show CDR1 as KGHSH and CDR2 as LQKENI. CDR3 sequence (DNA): TGTGCCAGCTCACAAGGACAGGGGGCGGACACTGAAGCTTTCTTT. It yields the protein CASSQGQGADTEAFF.

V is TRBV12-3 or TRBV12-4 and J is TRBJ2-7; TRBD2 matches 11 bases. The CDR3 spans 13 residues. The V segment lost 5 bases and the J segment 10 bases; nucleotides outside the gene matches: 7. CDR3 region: CASSLLAGGLQYF. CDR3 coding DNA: TGTGCCAGCAGTCTTCTAGCGGGGGGCCTCCAGTACTTC.

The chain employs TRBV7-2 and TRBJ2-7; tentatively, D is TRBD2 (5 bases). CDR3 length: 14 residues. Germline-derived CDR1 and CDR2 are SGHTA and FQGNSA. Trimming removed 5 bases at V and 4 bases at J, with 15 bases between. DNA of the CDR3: TGTGCCAGCAGCCTGGCGCATGAGGGATACGAGCAGTACTTC. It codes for CASSLAHEGYEQYF.

The CDR3 DNA reads as TGTGCCTGGACCAGGGGTGAGAACACTGAAGCTTTCTTT. Translation: CAWTRGENTEAFF. The gene calls are TRBV30 and TRBJ1-1; tentatively, D is TRBD1 (6 bases). Germline values: CDR1 GTSNPN, CDR2 SVGIG (reference sequence). The V end was cut by 4 bases, the J end by 1 base, with 10 bases between. The CDR3 contains 13 residues.

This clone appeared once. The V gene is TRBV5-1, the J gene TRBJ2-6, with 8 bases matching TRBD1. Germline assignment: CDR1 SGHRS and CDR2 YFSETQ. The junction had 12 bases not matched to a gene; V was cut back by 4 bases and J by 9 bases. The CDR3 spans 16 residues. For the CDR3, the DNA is TGCGCCAGCAGCCAAGGCGGGACAGGAAGTGGCAACGTCCTGACTTTC. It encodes CASSQGGTGSGNVLTF.

The CDR3 sequence: CASSLITAQETQYF. In DNA, the CDR3 is TGTGCCAGCAGTTTAATAACAGCTCAAGAGACCCAGTACTTC. The rearrangement uses TRBV27 and TRBJ2-5; D uncertain. Germline-derived CDR1 and CDR2 are MNHEY and SMNVEV (reference sequence). With 2 bases removed from V and 2 bases from J, the gap between germline ends came to 9 bases. The CDR3 sequence is 14 residues long.